This T cell receptor beta chain was captured by sequencing in a study of cytomegalovirus exposure and HLA in healthy donors. In nominal health when sampled, donors likely had unrecorded immune exposures nonetheless. This clone occurred a few times. As yet, its antigen is unknown. The PCR employed 60 Vbeta primers together with 13 Jbeta primers. Produced via immunoSEQ multiplex PCR; TCRdb's table is partial and in-frame only. The profile shows about 150,000 clones, approximately 74% of them singletons. The CDR3 totals 14 residues. Between the trimmed V and J ends, which lost 10 bases and 4 bases, there was a span of 19 bases. Per the germline V gene, CDR1 is LNHDA and CDR2 is SQIVND (reference sequence). Findings and caveats of the study: A later analysis reportedly identified an Asian-associated ancestry cluster as carrying fewer N-insertions than the 666-donor mean. A cluster of highly shared sequence variants was likely a sequencing artifact. The majority of TCR sequences were rare, yet some public TCRs appeared in many donors.

The sample was PBMCs. The source of this sequence is a young man in good health and CMV-seronegative. The V gene is TRBV19, the J gene TRBJ1-1; weak D call: TRBD1 (5 bases). CDR3 DNA sequence: TGTGCCACTTCCCTCCCGGGGGGGAGCACTGAAGCTTTCTTT. Its protein product is CATSLPGGSTEAFF.